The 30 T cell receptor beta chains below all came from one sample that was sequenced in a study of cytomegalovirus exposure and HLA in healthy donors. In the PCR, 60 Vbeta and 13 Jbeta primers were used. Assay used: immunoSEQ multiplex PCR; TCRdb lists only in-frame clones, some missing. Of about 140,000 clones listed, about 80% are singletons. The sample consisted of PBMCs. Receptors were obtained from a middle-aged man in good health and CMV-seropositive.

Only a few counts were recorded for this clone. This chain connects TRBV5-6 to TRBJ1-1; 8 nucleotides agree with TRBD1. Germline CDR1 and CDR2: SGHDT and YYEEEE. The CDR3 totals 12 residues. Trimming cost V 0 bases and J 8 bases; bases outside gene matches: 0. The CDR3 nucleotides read TGTGCCAGCAGCTTGGGGGACAGGGAAGCTTTCTTT. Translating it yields CASSLGDREAFF.

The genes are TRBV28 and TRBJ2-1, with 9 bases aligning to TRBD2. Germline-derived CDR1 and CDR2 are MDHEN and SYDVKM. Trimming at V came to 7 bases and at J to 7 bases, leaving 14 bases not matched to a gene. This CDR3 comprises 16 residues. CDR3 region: CASINMAGGQGNEQFF. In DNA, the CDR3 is TGTGCCAGCATTAATATGGCGGGGGGGCAGGGAAATGAGCAGTTCTTC.

CDR3 amino acids: CASSLTGGRSGANVLTF. The CDR3 DNA follows: TGTGCCAGCAGTTTAACAGGGGGCCGGTCTGGGGCCAACGTCCTGACTTTC. This chain joins TRBV27 and TRBJ2-6; 9 bases line up with TRBD1. V lost 2 bases and J lost 1; bases outside the gene matches: 3. The germline CDR1 and CDR2 sequences are MNHEY and SMNVEV (reference sequence). This CDR3 contains 17 residues.

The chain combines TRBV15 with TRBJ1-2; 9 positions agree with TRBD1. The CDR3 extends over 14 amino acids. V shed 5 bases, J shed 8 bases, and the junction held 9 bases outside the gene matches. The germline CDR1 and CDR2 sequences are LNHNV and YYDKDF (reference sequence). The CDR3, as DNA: TGTGCCACCAGCGGGATAACAGGGGGCGGCGGCTACACCTTC. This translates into CATSGITGGGGYTF.

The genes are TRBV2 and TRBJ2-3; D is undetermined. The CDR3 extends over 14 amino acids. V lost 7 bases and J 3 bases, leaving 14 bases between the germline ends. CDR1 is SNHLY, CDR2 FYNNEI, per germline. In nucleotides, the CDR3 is TGTGCCAGCACCCGAGAAAATCCTACAGATACGCAGTATTTT. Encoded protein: CASTRENPTDTQYF.

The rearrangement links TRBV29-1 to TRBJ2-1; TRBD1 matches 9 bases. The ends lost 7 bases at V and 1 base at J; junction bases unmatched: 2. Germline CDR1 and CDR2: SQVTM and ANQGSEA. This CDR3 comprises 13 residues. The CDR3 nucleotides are TGCAGCGCTGGACAGGGGTCCTACAATGAGCAGTTCTTC. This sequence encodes CSAGQGSYNEQFF.

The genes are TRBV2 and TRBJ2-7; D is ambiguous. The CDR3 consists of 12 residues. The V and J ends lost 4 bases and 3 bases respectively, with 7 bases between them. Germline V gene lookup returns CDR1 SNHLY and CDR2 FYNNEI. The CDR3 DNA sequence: TGTGCCAGCAGTGGCAGGTACTACGAGCAGTACTTC. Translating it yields CASSGRYYEQYF.

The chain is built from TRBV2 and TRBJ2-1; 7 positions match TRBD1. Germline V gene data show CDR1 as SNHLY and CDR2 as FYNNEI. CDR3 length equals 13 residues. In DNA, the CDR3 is TGTGCTGGCGGACAGGTCCCTTACAATGAGCAGTTCTTC. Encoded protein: CAGGQVPYNEQFF.

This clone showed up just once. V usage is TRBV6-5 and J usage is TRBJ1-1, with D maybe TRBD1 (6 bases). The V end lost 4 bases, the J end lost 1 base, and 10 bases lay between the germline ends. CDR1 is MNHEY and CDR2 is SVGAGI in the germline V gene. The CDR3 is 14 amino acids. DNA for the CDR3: TGTGCCAGCAGTTGGATACAGGGGAACACTGAAGCTTTCTTT. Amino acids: CASSWIQGNTEAFF.

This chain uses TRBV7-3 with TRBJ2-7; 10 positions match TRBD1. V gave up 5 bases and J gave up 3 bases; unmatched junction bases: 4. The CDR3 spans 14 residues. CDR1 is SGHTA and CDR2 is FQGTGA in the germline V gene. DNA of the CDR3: TGTGCCAGCAGCCAGGGGACAGGGGACTACGAGCAGTACTTC. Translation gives CASSQGTGDYEQYF.

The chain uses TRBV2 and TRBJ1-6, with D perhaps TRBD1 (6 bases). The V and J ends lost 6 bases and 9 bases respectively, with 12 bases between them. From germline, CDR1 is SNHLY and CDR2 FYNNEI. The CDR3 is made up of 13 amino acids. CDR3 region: CASRQGQISPLHF. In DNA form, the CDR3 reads TGTGCCAGCAGACAGGGACAAATTTCACCCCTCCACTTT.

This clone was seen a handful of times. The CDR3: CSAGTQNTEAFF. In nucleotides, the CDR3 is TGCAGCGCTGGGACACAGAACACTGAAGCTTTCTTT. The chain has TRBV29-1 and TRBJ1-1; TRBD1 might be the D (6 bases). This CDR3 has 12 residues. V was pared by 7 bases and J by 1 base, with 10 bases between. The V gene's germline CDR1 is SQVTM and CDR2 ANQGSEA.

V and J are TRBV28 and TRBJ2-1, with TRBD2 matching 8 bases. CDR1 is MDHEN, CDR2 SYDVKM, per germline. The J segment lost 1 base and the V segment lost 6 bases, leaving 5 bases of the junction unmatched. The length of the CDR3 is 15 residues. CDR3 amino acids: CASRIAGTSYNEQFF. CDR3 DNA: TGTGCCAGCAGGATAGCGGGGACGTCCTACAATGAGCAGTTCTTC.

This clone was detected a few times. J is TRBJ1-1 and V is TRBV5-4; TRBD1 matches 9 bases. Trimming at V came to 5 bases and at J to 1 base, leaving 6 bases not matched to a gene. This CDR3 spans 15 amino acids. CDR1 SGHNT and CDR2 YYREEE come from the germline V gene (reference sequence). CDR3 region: CASSTPGQGNTEAFF. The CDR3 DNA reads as TGTGCCAGCAGTACCCCGGGACAGGGGAACACTGAAGCTTTCTTT.

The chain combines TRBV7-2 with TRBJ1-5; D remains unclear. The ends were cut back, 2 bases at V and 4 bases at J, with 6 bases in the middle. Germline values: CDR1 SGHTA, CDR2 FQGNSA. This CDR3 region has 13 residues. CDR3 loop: CASSLNKNQPQHF. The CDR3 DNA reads TGTGCCAGCAGCTTAAACAAGAATCAGCCCCAGCATTTT.

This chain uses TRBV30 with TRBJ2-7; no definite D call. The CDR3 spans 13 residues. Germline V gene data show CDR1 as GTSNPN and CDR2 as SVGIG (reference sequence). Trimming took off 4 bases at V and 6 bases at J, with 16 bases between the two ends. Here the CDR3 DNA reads TGTGCCTGGAATTACGGCGGAACTACCGAGCAGTACTTC. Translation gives CAWNYGGTTEQYF.

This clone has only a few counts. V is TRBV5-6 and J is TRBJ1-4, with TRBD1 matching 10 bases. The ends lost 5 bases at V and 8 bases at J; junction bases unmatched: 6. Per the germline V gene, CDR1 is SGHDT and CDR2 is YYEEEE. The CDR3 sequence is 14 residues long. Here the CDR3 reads CASRRQGAPEKLFF. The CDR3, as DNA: TGTGCCAGCAGGAGACAGGGGGCGCCGGAAAAACTGTTTTTT.

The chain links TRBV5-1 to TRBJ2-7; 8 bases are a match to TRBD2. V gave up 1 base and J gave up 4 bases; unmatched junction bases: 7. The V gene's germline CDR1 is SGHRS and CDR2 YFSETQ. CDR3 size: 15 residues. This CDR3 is CASSLRTGGGYEQYF. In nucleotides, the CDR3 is TGCGCCAGCAGCTTGAGGACGGGGGGGGGTTACGAGCAGTACTTC.

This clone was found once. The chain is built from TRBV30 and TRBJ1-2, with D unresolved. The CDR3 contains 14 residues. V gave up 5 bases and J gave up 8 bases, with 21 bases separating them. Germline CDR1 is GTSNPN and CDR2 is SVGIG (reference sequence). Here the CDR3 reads CAWSLLGTLGGYTF. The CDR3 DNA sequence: TGTGCCTGGTCTCTGCTAGGAACCCTTGGGGGCTACACCTTC.

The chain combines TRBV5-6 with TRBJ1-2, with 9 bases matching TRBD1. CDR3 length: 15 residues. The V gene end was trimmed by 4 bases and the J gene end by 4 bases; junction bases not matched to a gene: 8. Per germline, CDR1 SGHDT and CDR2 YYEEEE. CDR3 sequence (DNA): TGTGCCAGCAGCCGGGGGGGACAGGGTGGCTATGGCTACACCTTC. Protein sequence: CASSRGGQGGYGYTF.

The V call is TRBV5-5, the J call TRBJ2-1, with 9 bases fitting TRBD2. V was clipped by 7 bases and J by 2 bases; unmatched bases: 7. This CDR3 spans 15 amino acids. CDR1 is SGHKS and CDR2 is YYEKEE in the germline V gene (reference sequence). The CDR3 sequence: CASLRSGGTYNEQFF. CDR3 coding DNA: TGTGCCAGCTTAAGAAGCGGGGGGACCTACAATGAGCAGTTCTTC.

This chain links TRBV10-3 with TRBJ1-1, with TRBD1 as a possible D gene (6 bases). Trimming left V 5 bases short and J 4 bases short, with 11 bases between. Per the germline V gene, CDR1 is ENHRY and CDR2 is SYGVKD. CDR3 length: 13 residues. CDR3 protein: CAISRGQGTEAFF. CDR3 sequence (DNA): TGTGCCATCAGTAGGGGACAAGGCACTGAAGCTTTCTTT.

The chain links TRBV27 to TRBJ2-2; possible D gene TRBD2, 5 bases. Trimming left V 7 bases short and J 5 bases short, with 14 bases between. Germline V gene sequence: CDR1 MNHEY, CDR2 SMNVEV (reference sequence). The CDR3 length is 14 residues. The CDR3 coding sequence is TGTGCCAGCAAAACCGGGGTTTCGACCGGGGAGCTGTTTTTT. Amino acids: CASKTGVSTGELFF.

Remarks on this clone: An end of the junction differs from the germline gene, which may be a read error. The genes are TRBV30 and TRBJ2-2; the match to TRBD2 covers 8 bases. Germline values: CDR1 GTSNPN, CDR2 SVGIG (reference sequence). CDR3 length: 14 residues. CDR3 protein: CAWIRGGITRELFF. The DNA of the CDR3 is TGTGCCTGGATCCGGGGGGGAATCACCCGGGAGCTGTTTTTT.

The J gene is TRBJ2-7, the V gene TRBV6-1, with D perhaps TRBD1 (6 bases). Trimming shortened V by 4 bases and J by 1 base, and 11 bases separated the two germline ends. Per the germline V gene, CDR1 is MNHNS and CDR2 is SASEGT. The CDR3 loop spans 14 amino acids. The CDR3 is CASSGRDISYEQYF. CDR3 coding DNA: TGTGCCAGCAGTGGCCGGGACATTTCCTACGAGCAGTACTTC.

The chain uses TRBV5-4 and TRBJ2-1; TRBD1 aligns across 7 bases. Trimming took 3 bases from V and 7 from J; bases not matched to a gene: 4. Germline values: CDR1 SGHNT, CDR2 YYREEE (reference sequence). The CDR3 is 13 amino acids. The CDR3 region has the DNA TGTGCCAGCAGCTCGGGACAGTGGAATGAGCAGTTCTTC. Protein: CASSSGQWNEQFF. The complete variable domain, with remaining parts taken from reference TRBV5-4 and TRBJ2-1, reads ETGVTQSPTHLIKTRGQQVTLRCSSQSGHNTVSWYQQALGQGPQFIFQYYREEENGRGNFPPRFSGLQFPNYSSELNVNALELDDSALYLCASSSGQWNEQFFGPGTRLTVL.

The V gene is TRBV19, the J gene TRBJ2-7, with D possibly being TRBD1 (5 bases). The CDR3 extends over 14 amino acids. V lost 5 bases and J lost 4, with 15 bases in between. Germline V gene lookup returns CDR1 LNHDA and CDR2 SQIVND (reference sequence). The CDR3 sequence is CASSFGPSGYEQYF. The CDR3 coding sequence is TGTGCCAGTAGTTTTGGCCCTTCAGGGTACGAGCAGTACTTC.

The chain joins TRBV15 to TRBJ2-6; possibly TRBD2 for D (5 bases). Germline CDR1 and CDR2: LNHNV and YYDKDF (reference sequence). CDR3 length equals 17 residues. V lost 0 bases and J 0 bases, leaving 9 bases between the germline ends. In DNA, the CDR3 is TGTGCCACCAGCAGAGATCGGGGTTCCTCTGGGGCCAACGTCCTGACTTTC. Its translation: CATSRDRGSSGANVLTF.

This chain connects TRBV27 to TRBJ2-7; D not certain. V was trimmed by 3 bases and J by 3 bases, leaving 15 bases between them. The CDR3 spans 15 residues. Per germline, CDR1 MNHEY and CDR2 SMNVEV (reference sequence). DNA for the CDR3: TGTGCCAGCAGTTTGCTGAAGCGTTACATCTACGAGCAGTACTTC. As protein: CASSLLKRYIYEQYF.

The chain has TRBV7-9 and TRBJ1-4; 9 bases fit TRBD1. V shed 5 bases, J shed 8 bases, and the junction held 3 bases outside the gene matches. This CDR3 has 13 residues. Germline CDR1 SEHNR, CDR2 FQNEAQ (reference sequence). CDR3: CASSPTGGEKLFF. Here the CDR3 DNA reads TGTGCCAGCAGCCCAACAGGGGGCGAAAAACTGTTTTTT.